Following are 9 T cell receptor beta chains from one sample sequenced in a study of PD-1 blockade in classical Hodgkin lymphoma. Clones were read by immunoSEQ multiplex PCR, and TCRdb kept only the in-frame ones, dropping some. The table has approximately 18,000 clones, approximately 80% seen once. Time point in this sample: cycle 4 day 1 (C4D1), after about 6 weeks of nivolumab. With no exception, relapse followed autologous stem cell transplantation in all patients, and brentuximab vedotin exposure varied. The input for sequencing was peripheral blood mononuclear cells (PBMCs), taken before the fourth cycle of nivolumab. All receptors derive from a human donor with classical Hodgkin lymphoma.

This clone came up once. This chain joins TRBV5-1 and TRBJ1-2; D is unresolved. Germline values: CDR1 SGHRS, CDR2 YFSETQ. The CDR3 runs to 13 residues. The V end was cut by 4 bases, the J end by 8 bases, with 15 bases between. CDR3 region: CASSQDGVSGYTF. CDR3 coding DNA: TGCGCCAGCAGCCAAGACGGGGTTTCCGGCTACACCTTC.

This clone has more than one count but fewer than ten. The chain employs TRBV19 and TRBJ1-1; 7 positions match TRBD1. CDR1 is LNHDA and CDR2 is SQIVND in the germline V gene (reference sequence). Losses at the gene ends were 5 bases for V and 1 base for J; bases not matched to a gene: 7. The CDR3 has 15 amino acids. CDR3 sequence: CASSPMGQQNTEAFF. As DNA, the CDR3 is TGTGCCAGTAGTCCCATGGGACAGCAGAACACTGAAGCTTTCTTT.

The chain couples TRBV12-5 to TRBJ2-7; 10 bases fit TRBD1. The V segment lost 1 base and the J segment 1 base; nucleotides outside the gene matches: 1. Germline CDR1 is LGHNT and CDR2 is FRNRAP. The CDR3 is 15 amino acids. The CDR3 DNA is TGTGCTAGTGGTTTGGGACAGGGGGCATCCTACGAGCAGTACTTC. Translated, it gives CASGLGQGASYEQYF.

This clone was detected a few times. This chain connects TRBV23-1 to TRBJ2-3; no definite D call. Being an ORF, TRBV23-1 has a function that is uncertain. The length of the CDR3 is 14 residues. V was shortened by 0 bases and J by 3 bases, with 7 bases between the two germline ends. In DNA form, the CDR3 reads TGCGCCAGCAGTCAATCTTTCTCGACAGATACGCAGTATTTT. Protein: CASSQSFSTDTQYF.

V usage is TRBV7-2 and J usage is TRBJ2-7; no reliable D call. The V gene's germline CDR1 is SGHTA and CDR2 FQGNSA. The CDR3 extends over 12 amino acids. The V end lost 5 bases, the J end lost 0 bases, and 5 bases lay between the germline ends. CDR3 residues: CASSPNSYEQYF. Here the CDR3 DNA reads TGTGCCAGCAGCCCTAACTCCTACGAGCAGTACTTC.

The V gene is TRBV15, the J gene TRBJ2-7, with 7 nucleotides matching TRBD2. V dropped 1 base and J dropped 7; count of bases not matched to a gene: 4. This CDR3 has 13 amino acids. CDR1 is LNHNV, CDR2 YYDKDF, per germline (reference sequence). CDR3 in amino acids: CATSRVGGEEQYF. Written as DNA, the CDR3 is TGTGCCACCAGCAGAGTGGGAGGGGAGGAGCAGTACTTC.

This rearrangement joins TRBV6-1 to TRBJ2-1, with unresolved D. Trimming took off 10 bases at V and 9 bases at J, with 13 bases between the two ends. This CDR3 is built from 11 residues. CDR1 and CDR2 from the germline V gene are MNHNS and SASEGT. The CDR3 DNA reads TGTGCCACCTCACGGACGACTGAGCAGTTCTTC. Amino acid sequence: CATSRTTEQFF.

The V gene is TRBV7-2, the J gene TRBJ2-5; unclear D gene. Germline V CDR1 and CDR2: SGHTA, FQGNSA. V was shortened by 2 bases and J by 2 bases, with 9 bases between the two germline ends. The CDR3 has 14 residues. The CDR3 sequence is CASSLKVTQETQYF. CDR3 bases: TGTGCCAGCAGCTTAAAAGTAACACAAGAGACCCAGTACTTC.

This CDR3 is CAISDDRGFYGYTF. CDR3 nucleotide sequence: TGTGCCATCAGTGACGACAGGGGATTCTATGGCTACACCTTC. The chain employs TRBV10-3 and TRBJ1-2; 8 bases fit TRBD1. This CDR3 region has 14 residues. With V trimmed by 3 bases and J by 4 bases, 4 bases remained unmatched. Germline CDR1 is ENHRY and CDR2 is SYGVKD.